The 27 T cell receptor beta chains listed next were all sequenced from one sample in a study of shared clonotypes between healthy human individuals. Using immunoSEQ multiplex PCR, the repertoire was profiled, and TCRdb retains in-frame clones only, with some absent. The sample lists fewer than 1.8 million clones, approximately 98.5% seen once, with 0.36% in the top ten. The sequenced sample consisted of naive CD4+ T cells sorted from blood. Subset defined: CD45RA+ positively selected. These receptor sequences come from a man aged 25-45 years in good health.

This clone was seen a single time. The chain employs TRBV5-6 and TRBJ2-2; D gene ambiguous. Looked up from germline, CDR1 is SGHDT and CDR2 is YYEEEE. Trimming took off 1 base at V and 6 bases at J, with 4 bases between the two ends. The CDR3 totals 12 residues. CDR3 protein: CASSLFPGELFF. The CDR3 DNA is TGTGCCAGCAGCTTGTTCCCCGGGGAGCTGTTTTTT.

V gene TRBV29-1 combines with J gene TRBJ2-2; 10 nucleotides align to TRBD2. V lost 6 bases and J lost 3; bases outside the gene matches: 10. Germline lookup yields CDR1 SQVTM and CDR2 ANQGSEA. The CDR3 loop spans 16 amino acids. The CDR3 loop reads CSVPGLAGVDTGELFF. Written as DNA, the CDR3 is TGCAGCGTCCCGGGCCTAGCGGGAGTCGACACCGGGGAGCTGTTTTTT.

In its sample, this clone was seen once. The chain is built from TRBV29-1 and TRBJ1-1; the D gene is possibly TRBD1 (5 bases). V was shortened by 4 bases and J by 11 bases, with 14 bases between the two germline ends. The germline CDR1 and CDR2 sequences are SQVTM and ANQGSEA. This CDR3 contains 11 residues. The CDR3 nucleotides read TGCAGCGTTGCTGGGACGGTGGATGCTTTCTTT. Translating it yields CSVAGTVDAFF.

A single count supports this clone. The chain couples TRBV13 to TRBJ2-2; D is ambiguous. Trimming pared 0 bases from V and 6 bases from J, leaving 11 bases between. The CDR3 is 15 residues long. CDR1 is PRHDT and CDR2 is FYEKMQ in the germline V gene (reference sequence). In DNA form, the CDR3 reads TGTGCCAGCAGCTTAGGGCAGCCCATGGCCGGGGAGCTGTTTTTT. It yields the protein CASSLGQPMAGELFF.

This chain joins TRBV6-5 and TRBJ2-5; a weak D match, TRBD2 (6 bases). The V gene lost 0 bases and the J gene lost 7 bases, with 12 bases spanning the gap. Germline loops: CDR1 MNHEY, CDR2 SVGAGI. This CDR3 has 14 residues. The CDR3 reads CASSYSRESGTQYF. DNA for the CDR3: TGTGCCAGCAGTTACTCGCGGGAAAGCGGGACCCAGTACTTC.

CDR3 residues: CASSQAPRLAGVLTDTQYF. In DNA form, the CDR3 reads TGTGCCAGCAGCCAAGCCCCTCGACTAGCGGGAGTGCTCACAGATACGCAGTATTTT. V gene TRBV14 combines with J gene TRBJ2-3, with 12 bases lining up with TRBD2. CDR3 size: 19 residues. V trimming: 1 base; J trimming: 2 bases; junction bases outside the gene matches: 10. The germline V gene has CDR1 SGHDN and CDR2 FVKESK.

The genes are TRBV9 and TRBJ2-5, with unresolved D. CDR3 length: 13 residues. V lost 1 base and J 5 bases, leaving 9 bases between the germline ends. CDR1 is SGDLS and CDR2 is YYNGEE in the germline V gene. The CDR3 nucleotides read TGTGCCAGCAGCGTAACTTCCCTTGAGACCCAGTACTTC. It specifies CASSVTSLETQYF.

This chain uses TRBV18 with TRBJ2-7; weak D call: TRBD1 (5 bases). There are 13 residues in the CDR3. Trimming left V 5 bases short and J 0 bases short, with 8 bases between. Germline CDR1 and CDR2: KGHSH and LQKENI. CDR3 protein: CASSVQGSYEQYF. The CDR3 DNA is TGTGCCAGCTCAGTGCAGGGCTCCTACGAGCAGTACTTC.

The chain couples TRBV5-4 to TRBJ2-7, with D unclear. Trimming took 0 bases from V and 1 from J, leaving 8 bases between them. This CDR3 has 14 amino acids. Germline-derived CDR1 and CDR2 are SGHNT and YYREEE (reference sequence). CDR3 DNA: TGTGCCAGCAGCTTGGTGTCTAGTTCCTACGAGCAGTACTTC. It yields the protein CASSLVSSSYEQYF. Filled out from reference TRBV5-4 and TRBJ2-7, the complete variable domain reads ETGVTQSPTHLIKTRGQQVTLRCSSQSGHNTVSWYQQALGQGPQFIFQYYREEENGRGNFPPRFSGLQFPNYSSELNVNALELDDSALYLCASSLVSSSYEQYFGPGTRLTVT.

The chain is built from TRBV5-1 and TRBJ1-3; 10 bases fit TRBD1. CDR1 and CDR2 from the germline V gene are SGHRS and YFSETQ. This CDR3 contains 14 residues. Trimming cost V 4 bases and J 4 bases; bases outside gene matches: 2. The DNA for the CDR3 is TGCGCCAGCAGCGCGACAGGGGGCGGAAACACCATATATTTT. Encoded protein: CASSATGGGNTIYF.

For this clone: Other DNA sequences in this sample translate to the same CDR3. The rearrangement links TRBV29-1 to TRBJ2-5; the D is unclear. Per germline, CDR1 SQVTM and CDR2 ANQGSEA. The CDR3 loop spans 9 amino acids. The V end lost 6 bases, the J end lost 4 bases, and 3 bases lay between the germline ends. CDR3 protein: CSVGETQYF. The CDR3 region has the DNA TGCAGCGTCGGAGAGACCCAGTACTTC.

The chain recombines TRBV30 with TRBJ2-3, with D possibly matching TRBD2 (6 bases). Trimming pared 5 bases from V and 0 bases from J, leaving 12 bases between. The CDR3 totals 14 residues. Looked up from germline, CDR1 is GTSNPN and CDR2 is SVGIG (reference sequence). The CDR3 loop is CAWGGTRSTDTQYF. CDR3 nucleotides: TGTGCCTGGGGCGGGACGAGGAGCACAGATACGCAGTATTTT.

This chain joins TRBV2 and TRBJ2-7; 9 bases match TRBD1. From germline, CDR1 is SNHLY and CDR2 FYNNEI. V shed 4 bases, J shed 2 bases, and the junction held 3 bases outside the gene matches. The CDR3 covers 14 residues. The DNA of the CDR3 is TGTGCCAGCAGTGTGGGACAGGGAGCCTACGAGCAGTACTTC. Its translation: CASSVGQGAYEQYF. The variable domain in full, with the rest retrieved from reference TRBV2 and TRBJ2-7, is EPEVTQTPSHQVTQMGQEVILRCVPISNHLYFYWYRQILGQKVEFLVSFYNNEISEKSEIFDDQFSVERPDGSNFTLKIRSTKLEDSAMYFCASSVGQGAYEQYFGPGTRLTVT.

This clone was detected once. This same CDR3 is encoded by further DNA sequences in the sample. V gene TRBV5-1 combines with J gene TRBJ2-5, with unresolved D. Germline lookup yields CDR1 SGHRS and CDR2 YFSETQ. The V end lost 0 bases, the J end lost 2 bases, and 8 bases lay between the germline ends. The CDR3 consists of 14 residues. This chain's CDR3 is CASSLVGIQETQYF. As DNA, the CDR3 is TGCGCCAGCAGCTTGGTAGGGATTCAAGAGACCCAGTACTTC. The full variable domain, completed using reference TRBV5-1 and TRBJ2-5, is KAGVTQTPRYLIKTRGQQVTLSCSPISGHRSVSWYQQTPGQGLQFLFEYFSETQRNKGNFPGRFSGRQFSNSRSEMNVSTLELGDSALYLCASSLVGIQETQYFGPGTRLLVL.

This sequence joins TRBV5-4 and TRBJ2-7; 11 bases align to TRBD1. Germline V gene data show CDR1 as SGHNT and CDR2 as YYREEE (reference sequence). The CDR3 runs to 15 residues. J gave up 1 base and V 4 bases, and 4 bases lay outside the gene matches. DNA of the CDR3: TGTGCCAGCAGCGCAGGGGACAGGGGGTCCTACGAGCAGTACTTC. This sequence encodes CASSAGDRGSYEQYF.

The table lists this clone with a count of one. Other DNA sequences in this sample translate to the same CDR3. The genes are TRBV9 and TRBJ2-3; D not resolved. With 1 base removed from V and 3 bases from J, the gap between germline ends came to 9 bases. Germline CDR1 SGDLS, CDR2 YYNGEE. CDR3 length equals 14 residues. CDR3 coding DNA: TGTGCCAGCAGCGTATCCCCACTTACAGATACGCAGTATTTT. Amino acid sequence: CASSVSPLTDTQYF.

This chain joins TRBV19 and TRBJ2-1; 7 bases map to TRBD2. Germline-derived CDR1 and CDR2 are LNHDA and SQIVND (reference sequence). V lost 11 bases to trimming and J lost 6 bases; unmatched junction nucleotides: 7. This CDR3 is 12 amino acids long. The CDR3 DNA is TGTGCCTCCGCGGGAGTCTCCAATGAGCAGTTCTTC. Translating it yields CASAGVSNEQFF.

On this clone: The same CDR3 arises from other DNA sequences in this sample as well. The V gene is TRBV5-1, the J gene TRBJ2-3, with 8 bases that match TRBD1. The CDR3 covers 15 residues. J was trimmed by 1 base and V by 4 bases; bases with no gene match: 5. Germline loops: CDR1 SGHRS, CDR2 YFSETQ. This chain's CDR3 is CASSLGQGRTDTQYF. DNA of the CDR3: TGCGCCAGCAGCCTCGGACAGGGACGCACAGATACGCAGTATTTT.

V usage is TRBV6-4 and J usage is TRBJ2-7; TRBD1 aligns across 10 bases. The CDR3 totals 15 residues. Looked up from germline, CDR1 is MRHNA and CDR2 is SNTAGT. V shed 7 bases, J shed 0 bases, and the junction held 6 bases outside the gene matches. The CDR3 region has the DNA TGTGCCAGCACCGAGGGACAGGGGCCCTCCTACGAGCAGTACTTC. Amino acid sequence: CASTEGQGPSYEQYF.

This rearrangement joins TRBV5-1 to TRBJ1-4; D unresolved. From germline, CDR1 is SGHRS and CDR2 YFSETQ. This CDR3 has 16 amino acids. The ends were cut back, 0 bases at V and 4 bases at J, with 13 bases in the middle. The CDR3 region has the DNA TGCGCCAGCAGCTTGGCCCCCGGGAGTTTTAATGAAAAACTGTTTTTT. Its translation is CASSLAPGSFNEKLFF. The variable domain in full, completed from reference TRBV5-1 and TRBJ1-4, reads KAGVTQTPRYLIKTRGQQVTLSCSPISGHRSVSWYQQTPGQGLQFLFEYFSETQRNKGNFPGRFSGRQFSNSRSEMNVSTLELGDSALYLCASSLAPGSFNEKLFFGSGTQLSVL.

The CDR3 sequence: CASSSIGKPGELFF. The DNA for the CDR3 is TGTGCCAGCAGCTCGATCGGGAAGCCGGGTGAGCTGTTTTTT. The chain couples TRBV11-2 to TRBJ2-2, with a tentative D call TRBD2 (5 bases). Looked up from germline, CDR1 is SGHAT and CDR2 is FQNNGV. V was pared by 4 bases and J by 11 bases, with 17 bases between. The CDR3 is 14 amino acids.

The chain links TRBV6-6 to TRBJ2-7, with TRBD2 matching over 11 bases. The CDR3 loop spans 14 amino acids. J gave up 6 bases and V 5 bases, and 6 bases lay outside the gene matches. CDR1 is MNHNY and CDR2 is SVGAGI in the germline V gene (reference sequence). As DNA, the CDR3 is TGTGCCAGCAGTCGACAACTAGCGGGAGCCGAGCAGTACTTC. As protein: CASSRQLAGAEQYF.

For this clone: Other DNA sequences from this sample encode an identical CDR3 as well. This chain joins TRBV29-1 and TRBJ2-3, with TRBD1 identical over 8 bases. CDR3 length equals 13 residues. The germline V gene has CDR1 SQVTM and CDR2 ANQGSEA. V lost 6 bases and J lost 3; bases outside the gene matches: 5. CDR3: CSVGQGGTDTQYF. As DNA, the CDR3 is TGCAGCGTCGGACAGGGTGGTACAGATACGCAGTATTTT.

The chain joins TRBV2 to TRBJ1-2; the match to TRBD1 covers 10 bases. Germline lookup yields CDR1 SNHLY and CDR2 FYNNEI. V dropped 3 bases and J dropped 7; count of bases not matched to a gene: 2. CDR3 size: 13 residues. CDR3 coding DNA: TGTGCCAGCAGTGACGACAGGGGGCGTGGCTACACCTTC. Translating gives CASSDDRGRGYTF. Variable domain in full (rest from reference TRBV2 and TRBJ1-2): EPEVTQTPSHQVTQMGQEVILRCVPISNHLYFYWYRQILGQKVEFLVSFYNNEISEKSEIFDDQFSVERPDGSNFTLKIRSTKLEDSAMYFCASSDDRGRGYTFGSGTRLTVV.

The CDR3 reads CASSLVGTRTYNEQFF. The CDR3 DNA is TGTGCCAGCAGCTTAGTGGGGACTCGAACCTACAATGAGCAGTTCTTC. The chain uses TRBV11-2 and TRBJ2-1; D perhaps matches TRBD2 (6 bases). The CDR3 extends over 16 amino acids. Germline-derived CDR1 and CDR2 are SGHAT and FQNNGV. The ends were cut back, 1 base at V and 2 bases at J, with 12 bases in the middle.

The genes are TRBV7-6 and TRBJ2-1; 12 nucleotides agree with TRBD2. The CDR3 length is 14 residues. V shed 5 bases, J shed 8 bases, and the junction held 4 bases outside the gene matches. Germline loops: CDR1 SGHVS, CDR2 FNYEAQ. CDR3 residues: CASSASGRGDEQFF. CDR3 bases: TGTGCCAGCAGCGCTAGCGGGAGGGGTGATGAGCAGTTCTTC.

A word on this clone: Other DNA sequences within the sample encode an identical CDR3. V is TRBV11-3 and J is TRBJ1-1; no definite D call. The CDR3 is 13 amino acids. Germline-derived CDR1 and CDR2 are SGHNT and YENEEA. Trimming removed 1 base at V and 5 bases at J, with 8 bases between. This chain's CDR3 is CASSLGLGTEAFF. The CDR3 DNA follows: TGTGCCAGCAGCTTAGGTCTGGGTACTGAAGCTTTCTTT.